This T cell receptor beta chain came from a study of cytomegalovirus exposure and HLA in healthy donors. Germline-derived CDR1 and CDR2 are LNHDA and SQIVND (reference sequence). The trim removed 6 bases at V and 2 bases at J, leaving 6 bases unmatched. The CDR3 covers 16 residues. With 60 Vbeta and 13 Jbeta primers, the PCR was carried out. Profiling relied on immunoSEQ multiplex PCR, and the TCRdb table lists in-frame clones only, not all of them. This table has 80,000 or so clones, approximately 71% appearing once. Sequenced material: PBMCs. The sequence was collected from a woman aged 40 to 50 in good health and CMV-seronegative. The V call is TRBV19, the J call TRBJ1-4, with 10 bases identical to TRBD1. Here the CDR3 reads CASRLTGGVTNEKLFF. CDR3 in DNA: TGTGCCAGTAGGTTGACAGGGGGCGTCACTAATGAAAAACTGTTTTTT.